This T cell receptor (beta chain) was recorded in a study of cytomegalovirus exposure and HLA in healthy donors. Vbeta (60) and Jbeta (13) primers were used in the PCR. This table comes from immunoSEQ multiplex PCR, and its TCRdb copy is limited to in-frame clones, with some not included. This sample yields some 170,000 clones, of which over 75% are seen a single time; less than 8% belongs to the top ten. The V and J ends lost 3 bases and 8 bases respectively, with 23 bases between them. Germline V gene sequence: CDR1 SGDLS, CDR2 YYNGEE. This CDR3 comprises 16 residues. General observations from the study: Donor immune exposure was known only as CMV serostatus.

Of note for this clone: Its antigen is as yet unknown.

The sequence derives from a man aged 40-49 years in good health and CMV-seropositive. The sequencing sample was made of PBMCs. The rearrangement joins TRBV9 to TRBJ1-2; D gene unclear. The CDR3 sequence is CASSALLPRSAEGYTF. CDR3 nucleotide sequence: TGTGCCAGCAGCGCCCTCCTTCCCCGAAGTGCGGAAGGCTACACCTTC.